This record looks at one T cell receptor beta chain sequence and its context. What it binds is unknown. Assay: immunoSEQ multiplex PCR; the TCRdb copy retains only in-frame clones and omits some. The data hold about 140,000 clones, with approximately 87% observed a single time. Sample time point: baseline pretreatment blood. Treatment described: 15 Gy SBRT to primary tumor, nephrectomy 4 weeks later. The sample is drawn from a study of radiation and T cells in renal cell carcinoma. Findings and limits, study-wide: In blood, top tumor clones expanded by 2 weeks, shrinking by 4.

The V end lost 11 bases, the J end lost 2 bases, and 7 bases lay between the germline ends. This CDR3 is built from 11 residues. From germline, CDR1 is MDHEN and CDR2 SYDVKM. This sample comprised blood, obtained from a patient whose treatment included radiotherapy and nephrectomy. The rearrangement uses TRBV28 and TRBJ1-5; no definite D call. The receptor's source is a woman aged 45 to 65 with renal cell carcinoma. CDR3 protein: CASAGNQPQHF. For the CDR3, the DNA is TGTGCCTCCGCTGGCAATCAGCCCCAGCATTTT.